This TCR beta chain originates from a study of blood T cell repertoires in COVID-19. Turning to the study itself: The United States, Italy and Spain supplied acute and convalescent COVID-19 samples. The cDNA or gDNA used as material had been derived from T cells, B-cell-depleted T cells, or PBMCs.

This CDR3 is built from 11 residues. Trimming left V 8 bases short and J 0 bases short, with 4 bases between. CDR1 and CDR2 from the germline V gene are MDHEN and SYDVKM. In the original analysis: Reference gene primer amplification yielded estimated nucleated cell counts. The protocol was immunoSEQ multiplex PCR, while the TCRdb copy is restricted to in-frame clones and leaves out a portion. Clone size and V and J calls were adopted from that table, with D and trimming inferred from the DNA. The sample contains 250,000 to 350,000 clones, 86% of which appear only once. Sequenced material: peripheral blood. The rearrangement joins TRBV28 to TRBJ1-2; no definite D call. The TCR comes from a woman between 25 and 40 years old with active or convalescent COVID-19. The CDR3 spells CASRANYGYTF. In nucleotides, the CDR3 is TGTGCCAGCCGGGCTAACTATGGCTACACCTTC.